This paragraph covers one T cell receptor (beta chain) sequence. Germline assignment: CDR1 KGHDR and CDR2 SFDVKD. Trimming cost V 4 bases and J 6 bases; bases outside gene matches: 7. The CDR3 has 14 residues. This record comes from a study of blood T cell repertoires in COVID-19. Study-level information: The study drew acute and convalescent COVID-19 samples from the United States, Italy and Spain.

Sequencing was performed with immunoSEQ multiplex PCR; in TCRdb, only in-frame clones are kept and a portion is missing. The profile covers around 56,000 clones, with approximately 90% appearing a single time and more than 15% taken by the ten largest. This receptor was identified in a man aged 80 or over with acute or convalescent COVID-19. The chain carries TRBV24-1 and TRBJ2-7; TRBD1 aligns across 8 bases. Sequenced input: peripheral blood. The CDR3 region is CATSDRKDRVEQYF. CDR3 coding DNA: TGTGCCACCAGTGACCGAAAGGACAGGGTCGAGCAGTACTTC.